This T cell receptor (beta chain) comes out of a study of cytomegalovirus exposure and HLA in healthy donors. Unrecorded immune exposure was likely among donors, who were nominally healthy when sampled. The junction had 16 bases not matched to a gene; V was cut back by 4 bases and J by 13 bases. The CDR3 covers 15 residues. Per germline, CDR1 SGHRS and CDR2 YFSETQ. The PCR employed 60 Vbeta primers together with 13 Jbeta primers. Assay: immunoSEQ multiplex PCR; the TCRdb copy retains only in-frame clones and omits some. The sample has over 150,000 clones; around four fifths are singletons. This clone was recorded only once.

Specimen: PBMCs. The receptor was isolated from a woman aged 45-60 years in good health and CMV-seronegative. This chain connects TRBV5-1 to TRBJ1-2; 10 bases fit TRBD1. CDR3 nucleotides: TGCGCCAGCAGCCCAACCAACCAAATCGGGACAGGGGTCACCTTC. It codes for CASSPTNQIGTGVTF.